This T cell receptor beta chain was captured in a study of cytomegalovirus exposure and HLA in healthy donors (dated by TCRdb to about 2017). For context, the study as a whole: According to an earlier analysis of around 600 of the donors, about 170 million T cells yielded over 90 million unique TCR beta sequences and less than 300 Gb of sequence data. Roughly 300 gigabases of sequencing data and approximately 80 million unique TCR sequences were included in an early release covering about 700 HLA-typed donors. Among the roughly 400 genotyped donors, 81% belonged to the genetic ancestry cluster associated with self-reported Caucasian donors. The study aimed to test whether signatures of past pathogen exposure could be identified by cataloging public T cell receptors. Using immunosequencing, the study profiled T cell repertoires from roughly 650 subjects and related those repertoires to cytomegalovirus serostatus. Along with the approximately 700-subject first cohort, a separate validation cohort of over a hundred different subjects was used. To predict cytomegalovirus infection status, the study brought together high-throughput TCR immunosequencing, statistical association of individual TCRs with disease status, and machine learning. A later analysis re-analyzed previously published TCR beta repertoires from hundreds of donors and added high-resolution HLA genotyping to study TCR occurrence patterns. Rather than using new phenotypic data, the later analysis identified candidate immune exposures from TCR beta sequences and from how often those sequences occurred across donors. To decide whether each TCR beta V gene segment behaved as functional or pseudogenic, an earlier analysis of some 580 of the donors relied on high-throughput TCR beta sequencing. Donor age, sex, ethnicity and CMV serostatus were compiled together with the repertoire data. A later genetic analysis used genome-wide SNP genotypes for 398 of the 666 donors, treating that subset as a discovery cohort. All discovery cohort repertoires had been generated using a single sequencing platform. HLA typing covered class I and class II loci at four-digit resolution. The number of donors typed differed by locus, with roughly 629-640 for A, B, C, DRB1 and DQB1, roughly 520 for DQA1, over 600 for DPA1, and around 430 for DPB1. Roughly 5 DR-DQ haplotypes were handled as single units for association and clustering, since linkage in the cohort was strong. Among about 390 genotyped donors of the cohort, an average of around 240,000 unique TCR beta nucleotide sequences were sequenced per donor, around 20% of them non-productive. What the research found in general, with its limitations: A later genetic analysis reported fewer N-insertions in productive TCRs among donors in an Asian-associated ancestry cluster than the roughly 690-donor mean. This cohort had only TCR beta chains sequenced, and the lack of alpha or paired-chain data limited which features could be detected. In the study, 164 TCR beta chains were listed as associated with cytomegalovirus. Some IMGT-functional V segments, including TRBV6-2 and TRBV6-3, could not be told apart with the 87-base-pair reads, so those segments were excluded. According to a later analysis, most CMV-associated TCR beta chains appeared to be HLA-restricted, and the HLA associations seemed to be driven largely by CMV exposure. The authors suggested that the approach could potentially be extended to other disease states and immunological phenotypes. Sequencing depth was assumed to be roughly uniform across donors in the presence/absence analyses, though that assumption may not hold. Correlated functional status among segregating V segments might be attributable to linkage disequilibrium, but an unknown experimental factor could not be ruled out. Because some donors lacked HLA typing at each locus, the association tests relied only on the typed subset. While some public TCRs were present in many individuals, most TCR sequences turned up only very rarely across donors. Immune exposure information for the cohort was limited to CMV serostatus. Specific HLA alleles were associated with over 15,000 TCR beta sequences at a false discovery rate of 0.05 in a later analysis. In a later analysis, several top co-occurrence clusters were reported to appear linked to parvovirus B19, influenza, CMV and Epstein-Barr virus. In vitro tests confirmed that three of the cytomegalovirus-associated TCR beta chains recognize cytomegalovirus antigens. The classifier was reported to diagnose cytomegalovirus status with high specificity and sensitivity in both the original cohort and the validation cohort. When HLA alleles, especially DR and DQ, strongly co-occurred, TCR associations were difficult to assign to individual alleles. An earlier analysis of approximately 590 of the donors showed that most TCR beta V segments appeared in productive rearrangements either about 87% or about 30% of the time, which broadly matched IMGT annotations. A later analysis found that HLA-associated TCR beta chains were more clonally expanded and had lower generation probabilities than equally common non-associated chains. A later genetic analysis associated a missense DCLRE1C variant with V-gene and J-gene trimming of TCR beta chains, and an independent cohort replicated the association. In a later analysis, the rate of TCR association differed among HLA loci, with DRB1 alleles having the most associated TCRs and HLA-C alleles having the fewest. Because counts were too low, around 18 rarely observed V segments, including chromosome 9 orphons, were left out of the earlier analysis of some 600 of the donors. A further reported finding was that TCR beta sequences accurately predicted the HLA-A and HLA-B alleles for most subjects in the first cohort. A cluster of highly shared sequence variants was judged likely to be a technical artifact of the sequencing pipeline.

Libraries came from the immunoSEQ multiplex PCR assay. For the multiplex PCR, a mixture combining 60 forward primers for TCR Vbeta segments and 13 reverse primers for TCR Jbeta segments was used. A multiplex PCR assay on genomic DNA amplified the CDR3 region of rearranged TCR beta genes. On the Illumina HiSeq System, the amplified TCR beta libraries were sequenced as 87-base-pair reads. In the paper's pipeline: A later analysis tallied around 87 million unique TCR beta chains across the 610 or so repertoires, and about 10 million of those chains were shared by two or more donors. A nearest-neighbor algorithm error-corrected the raw reads and collapsed the reads into unique sequences, merging closely related sequences to remove PCR and sequencing errors. V, D and J gene segments were assigned by aligning CDR3 sequences to IMGT reference sequences. Each retained sequence needed at least a six-nucleotide match to both a V gene segment and a J gene segment. A rearrangement counted as productive if the CDR3 had no stop codons and remained in frame with V and J, and every other rearrangement counted as non-productive. CDR3 was defined by IMGT convention, running from the second conserved V-encoded cysteine to the conserved J-encoded phenylalanine. Sequences without an unambiguous match to a single V gene segment were excluded from the earlier analysis of about 600 of the donors. An earlier analysis of 550 to 650 of the donors classified V segments as functional when productive rearrangements were above 56.7% and as segregating when the standard deviation between donors was above 5%. A statistical classification framework was built for diagnosing cytomegalovirus status from the catalog of TCR beta chain sequences. In a later analysis, V and J genes were assigned by comparing TCR nucleotide sequences against IMGT/GENE-DB human TR gene sequences. In a later analysis, CDR3 sequences and most-parsimonious VDJ recombination scenarios were assigned using the TCRdist pipeline. In a later analysis, each TCR beta chain was defined by its CDR3 amino acid sequence together with its V-gene family, and reads lacking a unique V-gene family were excluded. As a way to deal with suspected cross-contamination and a sequencing artifact, a later analysis dropped approximately 570 nucleotide sequences that were highly shared and had low generation probability. In a later analysis, a clonal expansion index for each public chain was calculated from normalized within-repertoire ranks of inferred template counts. A later analysis computed generation probabilities with a VDJ recombination model fitted to out-of-frame rearrangements, and checked the results against IGoR. Hypergeometric tests were used in a later analysis to score TCR-TCR, TCR-HLA and TCR-CMV co-occurrence, with a repertoire-size bias correction applied to the TCR pairs. A later analysis estimated false discovery rates by permuting HLA or CMV assignments 20 times. In a later analysis, co-occurring TCRs were grouped using DBSCAN, with TCRdist sequence similarity added in when clustering inside HLA-allele-positive subsets. Co-occurrence clustering excluded repertoires with fewer than 30,000 or more than 120,000 public chains, plus five with anomalous nucleotide sharing. What TCRdb holds here is the immuneACCESS table cut down to in-frame rearrangements. Part of the clones is not present; checked against another copy, under half of the missing clones reflect an unresolved V gene, and the others are unexplained. V and J calls and clone size are those listed in that table; D and trimming were worked out from the DNA. For this sample there are roughly 93,000 clones; around four fifths appear just once. About 6.8% of the sample comes from the top ten.

In total, more than 500 healthy bone marrow donors made up the cohort. All cohort members were sampled while nominally healthy, although unrecorded immune exposures were likely present. The donor was CMV seronegative and was included in the group of about 350 seronegative cohort members. A peripheral blood sample was provided by each donor, and peripheral blood mononuclear cells were used for TCR beta sequencing. The Qiagen DNeasy Blood Extraction Kit was used to extract genomic DNA from the blood cell samples. Details on this clone: Its antigen has not been determined. No base quality values were provided; no much bigger clone lies one nucleotide off.

The CDR3 starts with the cysteine, ends with the phenylalanine, and has 19 residues. Left in the record is the CDR3 DNA by itself, 57 bases read in frame from the first base. V loses 0 bases at its end and J loses 2 bases; junction bases beyond the gene matches: 6. The CDR1 and CDR2 encoded by the germline V gene are SGDLS and YYNGEE. The rearranged segments are TRBV9 and TRBJ2-6; the central 12 bases match TRBD2. The specimen was PBMCs. The receptor comes from a man aged 30-40 years in good health and CMV-seronegative. The CDR3 corresponds to CASSVVSASGGAGANVLTF. The nucleotides read TGTGCCAGCAGCGTAGTTAGTGCTAGCGGGGGGGCTGGGGCCAACGTCCTGACTTTC.